This T cell receptor beta chain comes out of a study of cytomegalovirus exposure and HLA in healthy donors. About the study: Among the approximately 400 genotyped donors, around 81% were placed in the Caucasian-associated ancestry cluster. Study-wide results and caveats: Common viral pathogens were later found to be apparently linked to several of the most significant clusters. Reports credit the classifier with highly specific, highly sensitive diagnosis of cytomegalovirus status.

The junction had 8 bases not matched to a gene; V was cut back by 6 bases and J by 6 bases. The CDR3 extends over 13 amino acids. Germline assignment: CDR1 SNHLY and CDR2 FYNNEI. The primer mix had 60 Vbeta and 13 Jbeta primers. This table comes from immunoSEQ multiplex PCR, and its TCRdb copy is limited to in-frame clones, with some not included. The profile shows under 200,000 clones, roughly 80% of them singletons. This clone was seen just once. No antigen is known for it. The sequenced material came from PBMCs. This clonotype originated in a man aged 18-30 years in good health and CMV-seronegative. This chain uses TRBV2 with TRBJ2-7; 7 bases line up with TRBD2. The CDR3 coding sequence is TGTGCCAGCAGGGAGGGGAGGGGACTCGAGCAGTACTTC. Translation gives CASREGRGLEQYF.